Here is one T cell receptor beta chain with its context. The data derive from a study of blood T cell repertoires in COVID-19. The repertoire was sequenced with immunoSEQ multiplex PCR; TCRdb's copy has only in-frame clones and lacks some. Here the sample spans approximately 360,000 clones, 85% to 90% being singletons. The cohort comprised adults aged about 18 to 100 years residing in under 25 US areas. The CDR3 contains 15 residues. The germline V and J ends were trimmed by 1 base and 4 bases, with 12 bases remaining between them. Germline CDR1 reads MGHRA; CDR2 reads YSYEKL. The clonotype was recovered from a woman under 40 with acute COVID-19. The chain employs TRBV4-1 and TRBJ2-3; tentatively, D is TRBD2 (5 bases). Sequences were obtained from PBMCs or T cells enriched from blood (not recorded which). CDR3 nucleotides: TGCGCCAGCAGCCAAGTTTCTAGCTTGTCAGATACGCAGTATTTT. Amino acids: CASSQVSSLSDTQYF.